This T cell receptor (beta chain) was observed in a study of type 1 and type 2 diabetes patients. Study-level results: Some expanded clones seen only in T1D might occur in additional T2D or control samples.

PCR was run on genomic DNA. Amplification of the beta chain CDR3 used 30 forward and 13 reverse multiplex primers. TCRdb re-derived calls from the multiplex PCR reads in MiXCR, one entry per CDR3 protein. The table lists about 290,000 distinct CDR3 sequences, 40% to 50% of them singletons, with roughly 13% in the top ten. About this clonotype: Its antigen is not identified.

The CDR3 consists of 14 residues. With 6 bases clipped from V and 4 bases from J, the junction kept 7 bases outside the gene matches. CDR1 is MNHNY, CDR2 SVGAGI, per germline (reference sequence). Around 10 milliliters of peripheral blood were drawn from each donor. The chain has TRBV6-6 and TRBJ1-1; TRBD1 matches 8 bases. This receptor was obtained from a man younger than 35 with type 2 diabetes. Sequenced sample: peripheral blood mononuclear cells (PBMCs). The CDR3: CASSSTTGGTEAFF. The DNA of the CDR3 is TGTGCCAGCAGCTCCACCACAGGGGGCACTGAAGCTTTCTTT.